A few counts support the clone carrying this TCR beta chain. The data were obtained in a study of early T cells in non-severe SARS-CoV-2 infection. Losses at the gene ends were 3 bases for V and 0 bases for J; bases not matched to a gene: 2. The germline CDR1 and CDR2 sequences are SGHTA and FQGNSA. There are 17 residues in the CDR3. TCRdb fed the 5' RACE reads into MiXCR, producing one record per CDR3 protein. The sample has roughly 80,000 distinct CDR3 sequences; about 14% are singletons. The specimen was whole blood. J is TRBJ2-3 and V is TRBV7-2; TRBD2 matches 14 bases. This TCR derives from an adult who was a healthcare worker with PCR-confirmed SARS-CoV-2 infection or an uninfected control (not recorded which). CDR3: CASSLGTSGGSTDTQYF. As DNA, the CDR3 is TGTGCCAGCAGCTTGGGGACTAGCGGGGGTAGCACAGATACGCAGTATTTT.